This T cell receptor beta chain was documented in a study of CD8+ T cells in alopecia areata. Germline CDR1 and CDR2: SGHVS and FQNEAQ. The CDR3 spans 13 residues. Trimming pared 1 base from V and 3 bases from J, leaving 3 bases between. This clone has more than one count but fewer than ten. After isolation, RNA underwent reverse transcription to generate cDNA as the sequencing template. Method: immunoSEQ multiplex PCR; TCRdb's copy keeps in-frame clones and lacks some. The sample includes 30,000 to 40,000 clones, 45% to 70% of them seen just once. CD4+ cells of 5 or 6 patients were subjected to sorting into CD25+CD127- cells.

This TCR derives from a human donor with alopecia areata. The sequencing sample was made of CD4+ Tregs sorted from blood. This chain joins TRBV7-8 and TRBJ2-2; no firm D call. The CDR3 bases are TGTGCCAGCAGCTTAGGTGACACCGGGGAGCTGTTTTTT. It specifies CASSLGDTGELFF.